This T cell receptor (beta chain) was recorded in a study of neurological immune-mediated disorders. Study findings and constraints: Private repertoires in all groups were suggested by the absence of shared CDR3 amino acid sequences among expanded clones across subjects.

The cDNA came from 5'RACE with 10-nucleotide random UMIs. Every sequencing run produced over 160 million TCR-beta sequences that came from 15-18 subjects. TCRdb re-called the 5' RACE reads through MiXCR, storing one row per CDR3 protein. The sample carries around 30,000 distinct CDR3 sequences, 4% recorded once. The cell input for sorted libraries was 900,000 to 1,000,000, and those cells were CD4+ or CD8+ T cells. CDR1 ENHRY and CDR2 SYGVKD come from the germline V gene. The CDR3 spans 16 residues. The V end lost 11 bases, the J end lost 7 bases, and 27 bases lay between the germline ends. This clonotype was seen at least ten times. Its antigen is as yet unknown.

This chain joins TRBV10-3 and TRBJ1-5, with D possibly being TRBD1 (5 bases). Sequenced: CD4+ T cells from blood. The TCR originated in a woman aged 40 to 50 in good health. DNA of the CDR3: TGTGCCGCATCCCAAGGGGCTCAGATGGGAGGGCAGCCCCAGCATTTT. Translated, it gives CAASQGAQMGGQPQHF.